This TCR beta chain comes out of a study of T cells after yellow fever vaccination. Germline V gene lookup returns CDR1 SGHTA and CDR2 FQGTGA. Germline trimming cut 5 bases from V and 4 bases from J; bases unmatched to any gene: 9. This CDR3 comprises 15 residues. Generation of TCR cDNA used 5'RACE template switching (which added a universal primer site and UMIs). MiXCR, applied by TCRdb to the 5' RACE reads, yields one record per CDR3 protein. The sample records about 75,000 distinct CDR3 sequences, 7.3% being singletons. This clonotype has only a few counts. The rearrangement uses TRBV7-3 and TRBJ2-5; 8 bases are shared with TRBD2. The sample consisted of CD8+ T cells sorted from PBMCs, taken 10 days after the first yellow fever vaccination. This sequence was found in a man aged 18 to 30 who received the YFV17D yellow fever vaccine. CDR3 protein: CASSPFGGAGETQYF. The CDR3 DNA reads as TGTGCCAGCAGCCCGTTCGGGGGGGCAGGAGAGACCCAGTACTTC. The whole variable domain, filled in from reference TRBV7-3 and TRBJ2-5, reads GAGVSQTPSNKVTEKGKYVELRCDPISGHTALYWYRQSLGQGPEFLIYFQGTGAADDSGLPNDRFFAVRPEGSVSTLKIQRTERGDSAVYLCASSPFGGAGETQYFGPGTRLLVL.